The T cell receptor beta chain described here comes from a study of cytomegalovirus exposure and HLA in healthy donors. Study context: About 80 million unique TCRs, all from HLA-typed donors, were included in an early release of the data.

This CDR3 spans 15 amino acids. Trimming cost V 5 bases and J 2 bases; bases outside gene matches: 3. The V gene's germline CDR1 is SNHLY and CDR2 FYNNEI. On this clone: Its antigen is unidentified.

The PCR contained 60 Vbeta and 13 Jbeta primers. Only in-frame clones appear in the TCRdb table, and some are missing; sequencing was by immunoSEQ multiplex PCR. This sample yields 160,000 or so clones, of which roughly 80% are seen a single time; 6.3% belongs to the top ten. Study outcomes and limitations: TCR sequences were mostly rare, though some public TCRs occurred in many donors. Most of the TCR beta V segments (in an earlier analysis) were productive either about 87% or about 30% of the time.

The V and J genes are TRBV2 and TRBJ2-6; 7 nucleotides match TRBD1. The receptor comes from a male donor in good health and CMV-seropositive. The sequenced material came from PBMCs. The CDR3 DNA follows: TGTGCCAGCAGTCCTCAGGGGGCTGGGGCCAACGTCCTGACTTTC. Translated: CASSPQGAGANVLTF.